This TCR beta chain was profiled in a study of cytotoxic CD8 clonotypes in ibrutinib-treated CLL listed by TCRdb under 2021. Regarding the study in general: The cohort included about 15 treatment-naive and 11 to 12 relapsed/refractory patients; approximately 17 were IGHV unmutated. Partial responses were observed in approximately 24 patients and complete responses in 2; after a median follow-up of 68 months, remission was maintained in approximately 15 patients and progression was observed in roughly twelve. Response samples were obtained after a median of approximately twelve months of treatment, with a range of roughly 6 to 40 months. On average, each sample had approximately 280,000 productive templates and approximately 100,000 productive rearrangements. Longitudinal samples were obtainable from 26 of the 86 participants in the trial. Cryopreserved peripheral blood mononuclear cells were obtained prior to treatment, at the time of response, and at either disease progression or sustained remission. All remission and progressive disease samples were collected while patients were still receiving ibrutinib. Overall study outcomes, separate from this receptor: Public clonotypes were found to be uncommon and were observed to contract or remain stable during treatment; the increase in clonality was shown to reflect expansion of private clonotypes at ibrutinib response. Baseline clonality was found to be higher than that of age-matched healthy donors and was strongly correlated with circulating CD8+ T-cell counts. Lymph node repertoires were not examined, and the timing of sampling was not matched between patients in sustained remission and those whose disease progressed. Clonality increased at ibrutinib response, stayed stable in sustained remission, and fell back toward baseline at progression.

Based on the germline V gene (reference sequence), the CDR1 and CDR2 sequences are LNHDA and SQIVND. The CDR3 sequence holds 11 residues, the cysteine and phenylalanine included. Of the read, only the CDR3 DNA is kept; its 33 bases are in frame from base 1. At the junction V is shortened by 6 bases and J by 4 bases, with 4 bases in between. With regard to this clone: The clone's antigen remains unknown. Per-nucleotide qualities are absent, and no much larger clonotype sits a single base away.

The time point label, read with the paper, signifies: roughly 25 months on ibrutinib. For TCR beta library preparation, approximately 1.8 micrograms of genomic DNA was extracted from cryopreserved PBMCs. Longitudinal blood samples from CLL patients on ibrutinib monotherapy underwent high-throughput TCR beta sequencing. The patients took part in an open-label, single-center phase 2 trial of ibrutinib monotherapy. The goal of deep resolution MiSeq sequencing was a depth between 1 in 1 million and 1 in 200,000 T cells, and coverage averaged 10x per clonotype. TCR beta libraries were generated with the immunoSEQ hsTCRB Kit. The study's own analysis went as follows. The data were analyzed with ImmunoSEQ Analyzer and ImmunoSEQ Data Assistant, and V, D and J gene assignments followed IMGT definitions. Clonality, with values ranging from 0 to 1, was calculated as one minus the normalized Shannon entropy of productive rearrangement frequencies. Only overrepresented clonotypes making up at least 0.05% of the repertoire of each patient were included in the public clonotype analysis. About a dozen age-matched healthy donor repertoires from immuneACCESS served as clonality controls. In its TCRdb copy, this immuneACCESS table keeps in-frame sequences only and misses some clones. Where compared with another copy, unresolved V genes explain less than half of these, and the others have no known cause. Clone size and V and J calls were adopted from that table, with D and trimming inferred from the DNA. Recorded for this sample are 75,000 to 90,000 clones; over 65% of them occurred a single time. The ten largest make up about 39% of the sample.

Recombination connected TRBV19 to TRBJ2-1; no D segment can be confidently identified. Sequencing used PBMCs, obtained after 24 months of ibrutinib treatment. The clonotype was recovered from a human donor with chronic lymphocytic leukemia. The DNA is TGTGCCAGTAGCTTTTACAATGAGCAGTTCTTC. Its translation reads: CASSFYNEQFF.